These 21 T cell receptor beta chains were all obtained from the same sample, sequenced in a study of spatial heterogeneity in lung cancer. Time point specified: sample taken at primary tumor resection. Without sorting, whole RNA was sequenced from tumor, nontumor lung or frozen PBMC. TCRdb fed the 5' RACE reads into MiXCR, producing one record per CDR3 protein. The sample lists roughly 75,000 distinct CDR3 sequences; more than 10% were seen once. This specimen consisted of PBMCs, obtained at surgery. These receptors were obtained from a male donor with early-stage non-small cell lung cancer.

The gene calls are TRBV6-5 and TRBJ2-1; 10 nucleotides align to TRBD1. This CDR3 is 14 amino acids long. The V gene's germline CDR1 is MNHEY and CDR2 SVGAGI. The V gene end was trimmed by 5 bases and the J gene end by 6 bases; junction bases not matched to a gene: 4. In DNA form, the CDR3 reads TGTGCCAGCAGTCCAGGACAGGGGGTCAATGAGCAGTTCTTC. Its protein is CASSPGQGVNEQFF.

This clonotype was seen a few times. The chain joins TRBV4-2 to TRBJ2-3, with 9 bases aligning to TRBD2. The germline V gene has CDR1 LGHNA and CDR2 YNFKEQ. V lost 1 base and J lost 2; bases outside the gene matches: 4. The CDR3 loop spans 16 amino acids. CDR3 coding DNA: TGTGCCAGCAGCCAAGGACTAGCGGATTCCACAGATACGCAGTATTTT. Protein product: CASSQGLADSTDTQYF.

V usage is TRBV9 and J usage is TRBJ1-1; TRBD1 matches 8 bases. The CDR3 spans 15 residues. Germline CDR1 and CDR2: SGDLS and YYNGEE. V was pared by 2 bases and J by 1 base, with 4 bases of the junction left unmatched. In nucleotides, the CDR3 is TGTGCCAGCAGCGTCGGACAGGGAAGGAACACTGAAGCTTTCTTT. This encodes CASSVGQGRNTEAFF.

CDR3 sequence reads: CASSLEGVSVDEQYF. The CDR3 region has the DNA TGTGCCAGCAGCTTGGAAGGTGTTAGCGTAGACGAGCAGTACTTC. The chain is built from TRBV5-6 and TRBJ2-7; possibly TRBD2 for D (5 bases). CDR1 and CDR2 from the germline V gene are SGHDT and YYEEEE. The CDR3 has 15 residues. V was clipped by 0 bases and J by 5 bases, with 15 bases between them.

This clonotype was seen more than once but under ten times. V usage is TRBV18 and J usage is TRBJ2-5, with 9 nucleotides matching TRBD2. Trimming at V came to 0 bases and at J to 4 bases, leaving 0 bases not matched to a gene. The germline gives CDR1 KGHSH, CDR2 LQKENI. There are 14 residues in the CDR3. The CDR3 region is CASSPPGLAETQYF. The CDR3, as DNA: TGTGCCAGCTCACCACCGGGACTAGCAGAGACCCAGTACTTC.

The chain combines TRBV6-2 or TRBV6-3 with TRBJ1-2; unclear D gene. Germline CDR1 is MNHEY and CDR2 is SVGEGT. The CDR3 has 15 amino acids. Trimming stripped 0 bases from V and 7 bases from J, with 15 bases between. The CDR3 reads CASSYSRRHPAGYTF. The CDR3 DNA sequence: TGTGCCAGCAGTTACTCCAGGCGGCACCCCGCTGGCTACACCTTC.

This clonotype came up a few times. CDR3 in amino acids: CASSQPGQRTDTQYF. The CDR3 DNA reads TGTGCCAGCAGCCAACCGGGACAGCGCACAGATACGCAGTATTTT. The chain carries TRBV7-2 and TRBJ2-3; TRBD1 matches 7 bases. Germline V gene sequence: CDR1 SGHTA, CDR2 FQGNSA. V shed 5 bases and J 1 base; nucleotides not matched to a gene: 6. The length of the CDR3 is 15 residues. Full variable domain (outside the CDR3, taken from reference TRBV7-2 and TRBJ2-3): GAGVSQSPSNKVTEKGKDVELRCDPISGHTALYWYRQSLGQGLEFLIYFQGNSAPDKSGLPSDRFSAERTGGSVSTLTIQRTQQEDSAVYLCASSQPGQRTDTQYFGPGTRLTVL.

This clonotype was seen ten or more times. The V call is TRBV2, the J call TRBJ2-6, with 10 bases that match TRBD1. The CDR3 is 17 amino acids. In germline, CDR1 is SNHLY, CDR2 FYNNEI. Losses at the gene ends were 4 bases for V and 2 bases for J; bases not matched to a gene: 5. The CDR3 DNA follows: TGTGCCAGCAGTGCCGACAGGGGGCAAACTGGGGCCAACGTCCTGACTTTC. Protein product: CASSADRGQTGANVLTF.

In its sample, this clonotype was seen a few times. This chain connects TRBV6-6 to TRBJ1-4, with a weak D call TRBD1 (6 bases). The CDR3 has 13 residues. Trimming left V 2 bases short and J 6 bases short, with 7 bases between. Germline V CDR1 and CDR2: MNHNY, SVGAGI (reference sequence). The CDR3 DNA reads as TGTGCCAGCAGTTACAACAGGGATGAAAAACTGTTTTTT. Translated, it gives CASSYNRDEKLFF.

The J gene is TRBJ1-2, the V gene TRBV5-5; D is unclear. The CDR3 runs to 13 residues. V lost 1 base and J lost 1, with 5 bases in between. Per germline, CDR1 SGHKS and CDR2 YYEKEE (reference sequence). The CDR3 nucleotides are TGTGCCAGCAGCTTGACACTTAACTATGGCTACACCTTC. Protein: CASSLTLNYGYTF.

This clonotype was picked up many times. This chain connects TRBV6-2 or TRBV6-3 to TRBJ1-5; 7 bases fit TRBD1. The trim removed 6 bases at V and 5 bases at J, leaving 10 bases unmatched. Germline CDR1 is MNHEY and CDR2 is SVGEGT. The length of the CDR3 is 15 residues. CDR3 bases: TGTGCCAGCAGGAGGTTGAGGGGGCCGTATCAGCCCCAGCATTTT. Amino acids: CASRRLRGPYQPQHF.

This clonotype was detected only a few times. The CDR3 region is CASSRDRSTDTQYF. The CDR3 DNA is TGTGCCAGCAGCCGCGACAGGTCCACAGATACGCAGTATTTT. The V and J genes are TRBV7-2 and TRBJ2-3, with D maybe TRBD1 (6 bases). With 5 bases removed from V and 2 bases from J, the gap between germline ends came to 11 bases. Germline CDR1 reads SGHTA; CDR2 reads FQGNSA. The CDR3 has 14 amino acids.

The chain recombines TRBV5-1 with TRBJ1-1, with D possibly matching TRBD1 (5 bases). V lost 0 bases and J lost 1, with 10 bases in between. Germline V gene lookup returns CDR1 SGHRS and CDR2 YFSETQ. CDR3 length: 15 residues. The CDR3: CASSLDGRENTEAFF. The CDR3 DNA reads as TGCGCCAGCAGCTTGGACGGCAGGGAGAACACTGAAGCTTTCTTT.

The table lists this clonotype with many counts. The chain joins TRBV4-1 to TRBJ2-1; D is ambiguous. This CDR3 contains 14 residues. The germline V gene encodes CDR1 MGHRA and CDR2 YSYEKL. Trimming removed 2 bases at V and 8 bases at J, with 13 bases between. This CDR3 is CASSQITTSDEQFF. The CDR3 nucleotides are TGCGCCAGCAGCCAAATTACTACATCCGATGAGCAGTTCTTC.

This clonotype occurred many times. The V call is TRBV5-1, the J call TRBJ2-7, with a weak D call TRBD2 (6 bases). V was pared by 6 bases and J by 1 base, with 8 bases between. Germline CDR1 SGHRS, CDR2 YFSETQ. The CDR3 runs to 12 residues. The CDR3 loop reads CASKEGSYEQYF. CDR3 sequence (DNA): TGCGCCAGCAAGGAGGGATCCTACGAGCAGTACTTC.

As regards this clonotype: Possible read error: a much larger clone is one base away. The V and J genes are TRBV3-1 and TRBJ1-1; D remains unclear. The CDR3 has 14 residues. Germline V gene data show CDR1 as LGHDT and CDR2 as YNNKEL (reference sequence). Trimming shortened V by 5 bases and J by 12 bases, and 22 bases separated the two germline ends. CDR3 protein: CASSSYVGPKRTFF. Written as DNA, the CDR3 is TGTGCCAGCAGCTCGTACGTAGGGCCGAAGCGAACTTTCTTT.

The rearrangement uses TRBV24-1 and TRBJ2-1, with D possibly called TRBD1 or TRBD2 (5 bases each). Trimming stripped 4 bases from V and 9 bases from J, with 12 bases between. The germline V gene encodes CDR1 KGHDR and CDR2 SFDVKD. The CDR3 runs to 13 residues. The CDR3 DNA follows: TGTGCCACCAGTGAATTGGGGGAAGCTGAGCAGTTCTTC. Protein product: CATSELGEAEQFF.

This clonotype has just a few counts. The rearrangement uses TRBV12-3 or TRBV12-4 and TRBJ1-1, with 7 nucleotides matching TRBD1. This CDR3 comprises 15 residues. After removal of 5 bases from V and 0 bases from J, the junction contained 6 bases not matched to a gene. The CDR3 DNA is TGTGCCAGCAGTCCTTCGACAGGGATGAACACTGAAGCTTTCTTT. Translated: CASSPSTGMNTEAFF.

V and J are TRBV6-5 and TRBJ1-5, with 7 bases aligning to TRBD1. V dropped 5 bases and J dropped 0; count of bases not matched to a gene: 10. CDR1 and CDR2 from the germline V gene are MNHEY and SVGAGI. CDR3 size: 17 residues. The CDR3 bases are TGTGCCAGCAGTCCCTTCGGGACAGTTAATAGCAATCAGCCCCAGCATTTT. Its translation is CASSPFGTVNSNQPQHF.

V is TRBV12-3 or TRBV12-4 and J is TRBJ2-1; tentative D call: TRBD2 (6 bases). Trimming shortened V by 4 bases and J by 0 bases, and 10 bases separated the two germline ends. The CDR3 length is 15 residues. The CDR3 bases are TGTGCCAGCAGTTATAGCGGAATCTCCTACAATGAGCAGTTCTTC. Translated, it gives CASSYSGISYNEQFF.

The chain uses TRBV7-9 and TRBJ1-5; TRBD1 is a possible D gene (6 bases). The V gene lost 6 bases and the J gene lost 5 bases, with 11 bases spanning the gap. CDR1 SEHNR and CDR2 FQNEAQ come from the germline V gene (reference sequence). CDR3 length: 13 residues. The CDR3 DNA follows: TGTGCCAGCAGGGGGGCAGGGGATCAGCCCCAGCATTTT. The encoded protein is CASRGAGDQPQHF.